This TCR beta chain was retrieved from a study of cytomegalovirus exposure and HLA in healthy donors. Notes on the study in general: The listing of fewer than 200 TCR beta chains classed them as cytomegalovirus-associated.

The table came from immunoSEQ multiplex PCR; TCRdb's copy has only in-frame clones and leaves some out. The table lists roughly 60,000 clones, 75% to 95% of them singletons, with around 2.2% in the top ten. In regard to this clone: Its antigen is unknown.

The donors were in the approximately 120-subject validation cohort; that cohort was separate from the approximately 700-subject first cohort. The clonotype originates from a woman aged 30 to 39 in good health and CMV-seronegative. The sample was PBMCs.

CDR3 sequence (DNA): TGTGCCAGCAGCCTTACCTACGGGGTCCCTGCATACGAGCAGTACTTC. The encoded protein is CASSLTYGVPAYEQYF. This chain links TRBV7-9 with TRBJ2-7, with D tentatively TRBD2 (5 bases). Germline V lookup: CDR1 SEHNR, CDR2 FQNEAQ (reference sequence). CDR3 size: 16 residues. V lost 5 bases and J lost 4, with 21 bases in between.